This is a list of T cell receptor beta chains from one sample in a study of CD8 T cells in ankylosing spondylitis. MiXCR, run by TCRdb on the 5' RACE reads, gives a single entry per CDR3 protein. The sample has 300,000 to 350,000 distinct CDR3 sequences; under 25% are singletons. Material for sequencing was blood, either unsorted or a sorted T cell fraction (not recorded which). These TCRs come from a female donor with ankylosing spondylitis or in good health (not recorded which). Each CDR3 is given with its conserved first and last residue. The D gene is left open where the match is weak. Not all rows give a size; the values are once, few, many and, for expanded clones, a class.

j_call clone_size d_call cdr3_length v_call cdr3_aa cdr3_nt
TRBJ2-2 NA NA 18 TRBV12-2 CASRPPYPGPKKTGELFF TGTGCAAGTCGCCCGCCCTATCCGGGACCCAAGAAAACCGGGGAGCTGTTTTTT
TRBJ2-3 few TRBD2 11 TRBV7-2 CSSSLAGLAYF TGTTCCAGCAGCCTAGCGGGCCTAGCGTATTTT
TRBJ2-5 few TRBD2 15 TRBV27 CASTMGGTSRETQYF TGTGCCAGCACAATGGGAGGGACTAGCAGAGAGACCCAGTACTTC
TRBJ2-5 NA TRBD1 14 TRBV7-9 CASNGQGKGETQYF TGTGCCAGCAACGGACAGGGGAAAGGAGAGACCCAGTACTTC
TRBJ2-1 few NA 17 TRBV6-1 CASSEGGVVGSYNEQFF TGTGCCAGCAGCGAGGGGGGGGTGGTCGGCTCCTACAATGAGCAGTTCTTC
TRBJ2-7 NA NA 14 TRBV5-5 CACRDSTGSYEQYF TGTGCCTGCCGGGACTCCACGGGATCTTACGAGCAGTACTTC
TRBJ2-3 few TRBD1 16 TRBV4-2 CASSQEGNRGSDTQYF TGTGCCAGCAGCCAAGAAGGTAACAGGGGGTCAGATACGCAGTATTTT
TRBJ2-3 few NA 12 TRBV20-1 CSAPTSTDTQYF TGCAGTGCACCGACCAGCACAGATACGCAGTATTTT
TRBJ2-1 once TRBD2 14 TRBV20-1 CSASTGTSNYEQFF TGCAGTGCTAGCACCGGGACTAGTAACTATGAGCAGTTCTTC
TRBJ2-3 NA NA 15 TRBV6-5 CASRLDPGRTDTQYF TGTGCCAGCAGATTAGATCCCGGAAGGACAGATACGCAGTATTTT
TRBJ2-7 NA TRBD2 13 TRBV20-1 CSASGRAGLEQYF TGCAGTGCCAGCGGGAGGGCCGGGCTCGAGCAGTACTTC
TRBJ2-3 few NA 13 TRBV29-1 CSVPGVAEDTQYF TGCAGCGTCCCCGGGGTAGCGGAGGATACGCAGTATTTT
TRBJ2-7 NA TRBD2 19 TRBV28 CASSSPVKRDAALSYEQYF TGTGCCAGCAGTTCCCCGGTTAAGCGGGATGCGGCCCTCTCCTACGAGCAGTACTTC
TRBJ2-3 NA TRBD1 16 TRBV10-3 CAISEKQGAGGDTQYF TGTGCCATCAGTGAAAAACAGGGGGCTGGTGGAGATACGCAGTATTTT
TRBJ2-3 few NA 14 TRBV5-6 CASSAQRGGDTQYF TGTGCCAGCAGCGCCCAGAGAGGGGGGGATACGCAGTATTTT